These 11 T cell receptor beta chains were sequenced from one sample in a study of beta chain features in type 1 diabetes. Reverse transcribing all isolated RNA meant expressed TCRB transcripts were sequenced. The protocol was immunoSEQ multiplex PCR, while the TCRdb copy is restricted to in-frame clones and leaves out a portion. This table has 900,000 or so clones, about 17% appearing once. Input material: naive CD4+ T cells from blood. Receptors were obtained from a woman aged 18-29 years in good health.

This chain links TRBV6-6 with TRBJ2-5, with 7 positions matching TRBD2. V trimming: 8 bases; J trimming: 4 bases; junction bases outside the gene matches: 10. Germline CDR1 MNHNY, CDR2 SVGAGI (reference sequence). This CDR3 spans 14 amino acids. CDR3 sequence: CASGLAEGVETQYF. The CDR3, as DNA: TGTGCCAGCGGCCTAGCGGAAGGGGTAGAGACCCAGTACTTC.

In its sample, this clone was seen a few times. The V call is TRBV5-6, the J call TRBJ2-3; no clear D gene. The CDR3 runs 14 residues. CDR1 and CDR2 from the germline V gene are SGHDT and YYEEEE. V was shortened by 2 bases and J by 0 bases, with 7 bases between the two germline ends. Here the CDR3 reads CASSFYSSTDTQYF. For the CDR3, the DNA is TGTGCCAGCAGCTTCTATTCTAGCACAGATACGCAGTATTTT.

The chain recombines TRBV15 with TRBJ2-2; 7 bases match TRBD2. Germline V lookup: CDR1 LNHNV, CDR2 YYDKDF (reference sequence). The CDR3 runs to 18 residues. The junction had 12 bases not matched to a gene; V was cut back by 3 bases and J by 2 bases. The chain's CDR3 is CATSRGGITRDNTGELFF. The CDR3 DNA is TGTGCCACCAGCAGGGGAGGGATCACTAGGGATAACACCGGGGAGCTGTTTTTT.

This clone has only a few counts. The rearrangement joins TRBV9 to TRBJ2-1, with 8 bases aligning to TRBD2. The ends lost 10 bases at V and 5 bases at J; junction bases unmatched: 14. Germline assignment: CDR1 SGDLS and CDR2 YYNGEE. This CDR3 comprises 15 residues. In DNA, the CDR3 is TGTGCCTCCGGGAGGAGCGGGAGAGGGCACAATGAGCAGTTCTTC. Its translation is CASGRSGRGHNEQFF.

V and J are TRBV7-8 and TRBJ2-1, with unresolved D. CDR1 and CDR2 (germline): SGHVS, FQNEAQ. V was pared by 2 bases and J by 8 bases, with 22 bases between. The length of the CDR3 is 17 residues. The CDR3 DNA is TGTGCCAGCAGCTTAATCGCTTCCGCTCAGAGTACCGATGAGCAGTTCTTC. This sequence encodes CASSLIASAQSTDEQFF.

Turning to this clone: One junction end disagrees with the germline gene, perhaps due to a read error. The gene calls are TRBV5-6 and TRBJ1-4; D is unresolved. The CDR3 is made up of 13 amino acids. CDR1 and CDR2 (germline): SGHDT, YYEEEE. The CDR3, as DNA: TGTGCCAGCAGCCTGCCCACGGGAGAAAGACTGTTTTTT. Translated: CASSLPTGERLFF.

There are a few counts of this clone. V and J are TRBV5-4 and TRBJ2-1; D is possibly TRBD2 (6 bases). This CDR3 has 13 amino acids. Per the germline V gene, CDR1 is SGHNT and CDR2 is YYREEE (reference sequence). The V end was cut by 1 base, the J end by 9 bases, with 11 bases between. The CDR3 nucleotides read TGTGCCAGCAGCTTGATTGGGGGAGGTGAGCAGTTCTTC. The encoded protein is CASSLIGGGEQFF.

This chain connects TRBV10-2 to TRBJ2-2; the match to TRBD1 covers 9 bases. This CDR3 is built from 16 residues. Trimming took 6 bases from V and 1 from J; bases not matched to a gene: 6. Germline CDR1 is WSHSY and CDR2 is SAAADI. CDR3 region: CASSQTGGWNTGELFF. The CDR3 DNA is TGCGCCAGCAGCCAGACAGGGGGTTGGAACACCGGGGAGCTGTTTTTT.

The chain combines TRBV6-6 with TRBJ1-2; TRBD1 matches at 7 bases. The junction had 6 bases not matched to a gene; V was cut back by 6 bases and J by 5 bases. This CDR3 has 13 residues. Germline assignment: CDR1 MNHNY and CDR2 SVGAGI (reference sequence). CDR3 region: CASSPTGTYGYTF. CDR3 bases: TGTGCCAGCAGCCCGACAGGGACGTATGGCTACACCTTC.

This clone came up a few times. The CDR3 DNA reads as TGTGCCAGCAGTAACGCGGACAGGGGCACAGATACGCAGTATTTT. Protein sequence: CASSNADRGTDTQYF. This rearrangement joins TRBV28 to TRBJ2-3, with 8 bases lining up with TRBD1. The V gene's germline CDR1 is MDHEN and CDR2 SYDVKM. Trimming removed 5 bases from V and 1 base from J; junction bases left unmatched: 5. This CDR3 has 15 amino acids.

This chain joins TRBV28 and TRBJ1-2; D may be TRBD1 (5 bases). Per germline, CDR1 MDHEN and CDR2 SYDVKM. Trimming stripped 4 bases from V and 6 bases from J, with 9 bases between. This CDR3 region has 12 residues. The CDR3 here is CASSSQENGYTF. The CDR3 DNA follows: TGTGCCAGCAGTTCACAGGAAAATGGCTACACCTTC.